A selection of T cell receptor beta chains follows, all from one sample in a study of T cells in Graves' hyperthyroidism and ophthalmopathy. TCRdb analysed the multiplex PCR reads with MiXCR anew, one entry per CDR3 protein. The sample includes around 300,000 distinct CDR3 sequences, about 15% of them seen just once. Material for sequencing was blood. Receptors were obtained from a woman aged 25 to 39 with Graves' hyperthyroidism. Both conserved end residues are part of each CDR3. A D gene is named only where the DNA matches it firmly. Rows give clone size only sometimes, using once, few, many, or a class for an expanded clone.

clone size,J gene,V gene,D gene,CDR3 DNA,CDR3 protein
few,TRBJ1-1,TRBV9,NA,TGTGCCAGCAGCCGTGGACAAAGGGGGATGAACACTGAAGCTTTCTTT,CASSRGQRGMNTEAFF
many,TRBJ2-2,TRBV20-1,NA,TGCAGTGGGCGGTATACCACCGGGGAGCTGTTTTTT,CSGRYTTGELFF
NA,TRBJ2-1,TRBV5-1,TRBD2,TGCGCCAGCAGCACGGATCCCGGGACTAGCTCCTACAATGAGCAGTTCTTC,CASSTDPGTSSYNEQFF
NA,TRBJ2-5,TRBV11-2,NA,TGTGCCAGCAGCTTCAGGGTTGGTGGGGAGACCCAGTACTTC,CASSFRVGGETQYF
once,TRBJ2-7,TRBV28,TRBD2,TGTGCCAGCAGCCCCCGGGGGGATCCTTCGGCCTACGAGCAGTACTTC,CASSPRGDPSAYEQYF
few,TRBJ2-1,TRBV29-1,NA,TGCAGCGTTGCACAGCCCGCCGGGACTCAGGTGTACAATGAGCAGTTCTTC,CSVAQPAGTQVYNEQFF
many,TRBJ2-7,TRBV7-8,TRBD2,TGTGCCAGCAGCTTAGGGACTAGCGGGGAGCAGTACTTC,CASSLGTSGEQYF
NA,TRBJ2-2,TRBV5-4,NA,TGTGCCACTGACGCACTACAGCCGAACACCGGGGAGCTGTTTTTT,CATDALQPNTGELFF
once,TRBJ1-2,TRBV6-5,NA,TGTGCCAGCAGTTACGCAGGAAACAGGGATTACTATGGCTACACCTTC,CASSYAGNRDYYGYTF
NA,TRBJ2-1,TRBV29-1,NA,TGCAGCGTTGTGGACACTCAGAGGGACAATGAGCAGTTCTTC,CSVVDTQRDNEQFF
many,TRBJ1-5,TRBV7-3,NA,TGTGCCAGCAGCCCCCAACAGCCCCAGCATTTT,CASSPQQPQHF
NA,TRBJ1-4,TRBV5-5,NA,TGTGCCAGCAGATCCCCCGGGGGGCGCAATGAAAAACTGTTTTTT,CASRSPGGRNEKLFF
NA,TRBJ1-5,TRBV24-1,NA,TGTGCCACCAGTGATGCTCACCTAGGGCAGCCCCAGCATTTT,CATSDAHLGQPQHF
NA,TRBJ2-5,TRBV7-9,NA,TGTGCCAGCAGCTTAGTAGTTCCGGGGGTAGGGACAGCCATCCAAGAGACCCAGTACTTC,CASSLVVPGVGTAIQETQYF
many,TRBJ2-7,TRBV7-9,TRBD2,TGTGCCAGCAGCTTCTCGAGCGGGAGTTACGAGCAGTACTTC,CASSFSSGSYEQYF
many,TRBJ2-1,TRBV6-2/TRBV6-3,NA,TGTGCCAGCCCTAACAATGAGCAGTTCTTC,CASPNNEQFF
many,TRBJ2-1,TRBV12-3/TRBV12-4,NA,TGTGCCAGCACCCGACTGCCAGGGCTAATGCAGTTCTTC,CASTRLPGLMQFF
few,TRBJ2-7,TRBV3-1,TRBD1,TGTGCCAGCAGCCAAGTACACAGGGGTCCGTACGAGCAGTACTTC,CASSQVHRGPYEQYF